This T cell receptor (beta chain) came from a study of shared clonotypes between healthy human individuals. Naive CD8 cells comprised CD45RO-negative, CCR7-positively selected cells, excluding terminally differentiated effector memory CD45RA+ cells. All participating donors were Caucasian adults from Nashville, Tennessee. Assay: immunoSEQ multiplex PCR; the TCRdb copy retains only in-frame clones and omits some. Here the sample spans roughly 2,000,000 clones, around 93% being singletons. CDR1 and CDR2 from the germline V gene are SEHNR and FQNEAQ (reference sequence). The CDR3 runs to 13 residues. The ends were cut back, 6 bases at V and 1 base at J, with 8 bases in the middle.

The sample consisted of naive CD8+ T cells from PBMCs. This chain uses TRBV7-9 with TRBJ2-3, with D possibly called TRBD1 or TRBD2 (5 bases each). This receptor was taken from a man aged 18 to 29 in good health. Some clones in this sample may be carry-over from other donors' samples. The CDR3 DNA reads TGTGCCAGCAGAAGGGACCGCACAGATACGCAGTATTTT. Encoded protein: CASRRDRTDTQYF.